Sequencing of this T cell receptor (beta chain) was carried out in a study of CD8+CD57+ T cells in acquired aplastic anemia. Study overall: Sorted cells (CD4+ and CD8+) yielded DNA amounts that averaged about 3.1 ug. General study results and limits: With respect to CD8+ Simpson's diversity, patients and controls did not differ significantly. A set of about 30 CD8+ CDR3 sequences was shared between patients and controls, and these sequences appeared highly expressed in patients.

In regard to this clonotype: Its specificity is unknown.

The study profiled TCR beta VDJ and CDR3 using genomic DNA as template. TCRdb ran MiXCR on the reads and lists one entry per CDR3 protein. This table has approximately 270,000 distinct CDR3 sequences, approximately 56% appearing once. The germline V gene has CDR1 SNHLY and CDR2 FYNNEI. V gave up 7 bases and J gave up 8 bases; unmatched junction bases: 11. This CDR3 spans 14 amino acids. The sequenced material came from sorted CD4+, CD8+, or CD8+CD57+ T cells (not recorded which) from PBMCs. The sequence came from a human donor with severe aplastic anemia or a healthy control (not recorded which). J is TRBJ1-2 and V is TRBV2; 9 bases are a match to TRBD1. The CDR3 DNA reads as TGTGCCAGCAAGGGCCTACAGGGGGCTGGGGGCTACACCTTC. Residues: CASKGLQGAGGYTF.